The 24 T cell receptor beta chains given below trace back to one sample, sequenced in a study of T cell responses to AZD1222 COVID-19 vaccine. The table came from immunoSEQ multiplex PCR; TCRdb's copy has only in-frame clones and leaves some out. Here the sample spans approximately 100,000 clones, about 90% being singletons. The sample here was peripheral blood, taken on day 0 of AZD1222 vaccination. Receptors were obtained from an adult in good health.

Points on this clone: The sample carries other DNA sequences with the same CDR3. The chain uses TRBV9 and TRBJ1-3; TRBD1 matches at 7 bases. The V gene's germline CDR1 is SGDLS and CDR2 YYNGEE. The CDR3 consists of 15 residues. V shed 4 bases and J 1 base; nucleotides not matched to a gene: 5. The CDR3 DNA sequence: TGTGCCAGCAGCCCAGGGGGGACATCTGGAAACACCATATATTTT. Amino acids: CASSPGGTSGNTIYF.

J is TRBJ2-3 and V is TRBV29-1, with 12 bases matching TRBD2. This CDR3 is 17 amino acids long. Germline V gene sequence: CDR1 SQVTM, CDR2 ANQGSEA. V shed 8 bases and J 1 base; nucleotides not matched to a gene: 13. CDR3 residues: CSLTLAGGFLGTDTQYF. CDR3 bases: TGCAGCCTTACCCTAGCGGGGGGGTTCCTCGGCACAGATACGCAGTATTTT.

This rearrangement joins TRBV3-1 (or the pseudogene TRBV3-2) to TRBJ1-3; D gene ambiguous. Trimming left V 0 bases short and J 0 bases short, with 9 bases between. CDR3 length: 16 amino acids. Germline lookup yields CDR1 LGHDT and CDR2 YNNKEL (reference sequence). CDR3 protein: CASSQERAFSGNTIYF. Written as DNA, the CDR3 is TGTGCCAGCAGCCAAGAACGGGCCTTCTCTGGAAACACCATATATTTT.

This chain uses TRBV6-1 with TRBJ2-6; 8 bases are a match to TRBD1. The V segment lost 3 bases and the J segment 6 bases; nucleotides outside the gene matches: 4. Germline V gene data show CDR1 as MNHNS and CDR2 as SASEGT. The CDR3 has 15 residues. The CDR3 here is CASSELDRAANVLTF. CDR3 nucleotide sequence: TGTGCCAGCAGTGAGCTGGACAGGGCGGCCAACGTCCTGACTTTC.

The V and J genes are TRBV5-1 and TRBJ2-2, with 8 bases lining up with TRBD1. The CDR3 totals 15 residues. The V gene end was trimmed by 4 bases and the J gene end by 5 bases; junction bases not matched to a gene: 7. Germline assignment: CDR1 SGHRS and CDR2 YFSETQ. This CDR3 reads CASSLRQGNTGELFF. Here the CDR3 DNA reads TGCGCCAGCAGCCTCAGACAGGGGAATACCGGGGAGCTGTTTTTT.

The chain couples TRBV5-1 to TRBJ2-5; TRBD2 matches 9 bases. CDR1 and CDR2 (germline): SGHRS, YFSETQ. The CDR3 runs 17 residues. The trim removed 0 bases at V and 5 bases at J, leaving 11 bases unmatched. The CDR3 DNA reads TGCGCCAGCAGCTTGGTGCCTAGCGGGGCAAGGATGGAGACCCAGTACTTC. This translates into CASSLVPSGARMETQYF.

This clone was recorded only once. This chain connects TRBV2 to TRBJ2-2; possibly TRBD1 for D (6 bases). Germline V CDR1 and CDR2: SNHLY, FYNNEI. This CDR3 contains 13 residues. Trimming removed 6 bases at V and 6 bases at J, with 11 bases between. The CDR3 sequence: CASRAGVAGELFF. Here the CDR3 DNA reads TGTGCCAGCAGGGCAGGGGTGGCCGGGGAGCTGTTTTTT.

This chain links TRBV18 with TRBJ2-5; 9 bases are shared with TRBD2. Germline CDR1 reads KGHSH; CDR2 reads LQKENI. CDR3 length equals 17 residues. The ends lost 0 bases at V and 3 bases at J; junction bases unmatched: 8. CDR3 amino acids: CASSPPLTIAGEETQYF. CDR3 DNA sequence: TGTGCCAGCTCACCACCGTTAACCATAGCGGGGGAAGAGACCCAGTACTTC.

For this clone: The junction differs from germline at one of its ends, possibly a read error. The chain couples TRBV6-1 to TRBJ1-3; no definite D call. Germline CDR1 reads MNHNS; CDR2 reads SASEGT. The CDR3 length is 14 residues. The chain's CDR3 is CASSEQSSENTIYF. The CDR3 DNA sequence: TGTGCCAGCAGTGAACAGAGTTCTGAAAACACCATATATTTT.

CDR3 sequence reads: CASSPLWGYGNTGELFF. The CDR3 DNA reads as TGTGCCAGCAGCCCCCTTTGGGGGTATGGGAACACCGGGGAGCTGTTTTTT. This chain links TRBV5-6 with TRBJ2-2, with D perhaps being TRBD1 or TRBD2 (5 bases each). V shed 4 bases and J shed 1 base, with 17 bases lying between them. The CDR3 sequence is 17 residues long. The V gene's germline CDR1 is SGHDT and CDR2 YYEEEE.

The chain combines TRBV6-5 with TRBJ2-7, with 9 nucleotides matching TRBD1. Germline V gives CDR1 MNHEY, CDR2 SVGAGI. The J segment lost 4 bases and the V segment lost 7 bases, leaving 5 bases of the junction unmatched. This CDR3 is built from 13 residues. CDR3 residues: CASILDRGYEQYF. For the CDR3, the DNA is TGTGCCAGCATACTAGACAGGGGGTACGAGCAGTACTTC.

CDR3 loop: CAWRSAGSYGYTF. CDR3 sequence (DNA): TGTGCCTGGAGGAGCGCAGGCTCCTATGGCTACACCTTC. V gene TRBV30 combines with J gene TRBJ1-2, with D unresolved. Trimming shortened V by 3 bases and J by 4 bases, and 12 bases separated the two germline ends. The CDR3 runs 13 residues. Germline V lookup: CDR1 GTSNPN, CDR2 SVGIG (reference sequence).

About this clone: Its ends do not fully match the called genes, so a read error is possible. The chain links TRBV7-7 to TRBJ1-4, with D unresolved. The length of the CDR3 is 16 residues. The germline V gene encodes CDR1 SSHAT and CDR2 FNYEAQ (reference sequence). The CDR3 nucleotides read TGTGCTAGCAGCGCCGGCGGGGTTCAAGGAAGCGAAAAACTGTTTTTT. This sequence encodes CASSAGGVQGSEKLFF.

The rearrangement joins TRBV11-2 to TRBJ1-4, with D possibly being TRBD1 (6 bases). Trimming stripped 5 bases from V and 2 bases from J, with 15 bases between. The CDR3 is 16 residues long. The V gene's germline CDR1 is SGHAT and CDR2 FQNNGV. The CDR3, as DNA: TGTGCCAGCAGCCCAACCCGACAGGTTACTAATGAAAAACTGTTTTTT. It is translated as CASSPTRQVTNEKLFF. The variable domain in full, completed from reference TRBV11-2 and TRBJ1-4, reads EAGVAQSPRYKIIEKRQSVAFWCNPISGHATLYWYQQILGQGPKLLIQFQNNGVVDDSQLPKDRFSAERLKGVDSTLKIQPAKLEDSAVYLCASSPTRQVTNEKLFFGSGTQLSVL.

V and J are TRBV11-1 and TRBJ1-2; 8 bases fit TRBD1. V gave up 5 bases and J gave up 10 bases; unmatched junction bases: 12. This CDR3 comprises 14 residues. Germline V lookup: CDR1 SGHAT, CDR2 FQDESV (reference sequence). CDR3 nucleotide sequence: TGTGCCAGCAGCCCTCGATATTCGACAGGGGACTACACCTTC. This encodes CASSPRYSTGDYTF.

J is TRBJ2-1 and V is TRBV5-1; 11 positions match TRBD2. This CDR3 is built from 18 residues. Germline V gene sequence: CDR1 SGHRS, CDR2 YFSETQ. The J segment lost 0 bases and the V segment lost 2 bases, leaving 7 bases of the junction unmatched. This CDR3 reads CASSLPGLAVSSYNEQFF. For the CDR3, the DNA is TGCGCCAGCAGCTTACCGGGACTAGCGGTCAGCTCCTACAATGAGCAGTTCTTC.

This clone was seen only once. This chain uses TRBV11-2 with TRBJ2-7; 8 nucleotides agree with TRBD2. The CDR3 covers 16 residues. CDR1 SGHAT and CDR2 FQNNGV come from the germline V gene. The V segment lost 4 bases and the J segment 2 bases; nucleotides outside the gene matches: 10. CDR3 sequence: CASSSGGWGSTYEQYF. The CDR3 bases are TGTGCCAGCAGCTCGGGGGGGTGGGGCAGCACCTACGAGCAGTACTTC.

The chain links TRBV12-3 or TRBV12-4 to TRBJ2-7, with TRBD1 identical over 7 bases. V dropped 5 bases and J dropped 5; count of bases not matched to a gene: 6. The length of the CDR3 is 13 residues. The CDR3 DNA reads TGTGCCAGCAGTCCAATTCAGGGGGACGAGCAGTACTTC. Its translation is CASSPIQGDEQYF.

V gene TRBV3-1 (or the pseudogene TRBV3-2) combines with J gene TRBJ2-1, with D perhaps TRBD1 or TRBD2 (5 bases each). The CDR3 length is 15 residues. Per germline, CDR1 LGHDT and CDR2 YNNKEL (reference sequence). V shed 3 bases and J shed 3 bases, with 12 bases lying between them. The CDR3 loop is CASSHGTRHYNEQFF. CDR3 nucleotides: TGTGCCAGCAGCCACGGGACGAGACACTACAATGAGCAGTTCTTC.

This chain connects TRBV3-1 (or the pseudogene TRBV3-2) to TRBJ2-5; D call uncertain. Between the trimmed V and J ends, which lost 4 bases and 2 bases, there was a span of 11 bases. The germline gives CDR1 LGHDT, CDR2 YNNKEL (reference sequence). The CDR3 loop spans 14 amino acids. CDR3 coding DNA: TGTGCCAGCAGCCTTCTCAGGCCTCAAGAGACCCAGTACTTC. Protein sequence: CASSLLRPQETQYF.

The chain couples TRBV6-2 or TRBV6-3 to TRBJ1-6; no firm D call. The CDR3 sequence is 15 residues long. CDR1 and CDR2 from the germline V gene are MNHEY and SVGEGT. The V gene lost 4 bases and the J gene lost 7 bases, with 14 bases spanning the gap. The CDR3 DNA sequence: TGTGCCAGCAGTTTTAGGAGAGGGTACAATTCACCCCTCCACTTT. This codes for CASSFRRGYNSPLHF.

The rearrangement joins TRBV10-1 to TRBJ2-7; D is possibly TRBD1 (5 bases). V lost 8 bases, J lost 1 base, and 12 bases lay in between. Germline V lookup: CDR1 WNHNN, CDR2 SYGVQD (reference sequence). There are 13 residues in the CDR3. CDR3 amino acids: CASAQGGSYEQYF. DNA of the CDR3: TGCGCCAGCGCCCAGGGCGGTTCCTACGAGCAGTACTTC.

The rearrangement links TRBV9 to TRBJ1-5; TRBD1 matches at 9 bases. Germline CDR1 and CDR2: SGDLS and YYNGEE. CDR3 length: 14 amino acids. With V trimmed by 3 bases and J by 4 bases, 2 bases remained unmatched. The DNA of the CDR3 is TGTGCCAGCAGCGGAGGGACAGGGAATCAGCCCCAGCATTTT. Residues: CASSGGTGNQPQHF.

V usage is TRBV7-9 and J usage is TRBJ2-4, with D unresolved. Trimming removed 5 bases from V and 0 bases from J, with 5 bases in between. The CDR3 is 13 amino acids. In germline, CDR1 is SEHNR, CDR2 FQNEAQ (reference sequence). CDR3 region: CASSLLAKNIQYF. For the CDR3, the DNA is TGTGCCAGCAGCCTGTTAGCCAAAAACATTCAGTACTTC. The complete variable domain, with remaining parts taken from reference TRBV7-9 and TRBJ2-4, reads DTGVSQNPRHKITKRGQNVTFRCDPISEHNRLYWYRQTLGQGPEFLTYFQNEAQLEKSRLLSDRFSAERPKGSFSTLEIQRTEQGDSAMYLCASSLLAKNIQYFGAGTRLSVL.